A single sample is the source of the 28 T cell receptor beta chains below, sequenced in a study of monozygotic twins with inflammatory bowel disease. TCRdb reprocessed the 5' RACE reads and reports one entry per CDR3 protein, with no DNA. In total, the table holds about 380,000 distinct CDR3 sequences. Sequencing was performed on blood. The origin of the receptors is a human donor with ulcerative colitis or Crohn's disease, or a healthy co-twin of an affected twin (not recorded which).

This CDR3 reads CASSRYGTGNTGELFF. The J gene is TRBJ2-2, the V gene TRBV7-3; TCRdb indicates TRBD2, and absent DNA this call remains unverified. The CDR3 is made up of 16 amino acids. Germline V lookup: CDR1 SGHTA, CDR2 FQGTGA.

V usage is TRBV15 and J usage is TRBJ1-2; the D gene TCRdb calls, TRBD1, cannot be checked with no DNA. The CDR3 spans 14 residues. The germline V gene encodes CDR1 LNHNV and CDR2 YYDKDF (reference sequence). CDR3 in amino acids: CAIRRGGTGYGYTF.

The chain carries TRBV4-3 and TRBJ1-3; TCRdb's assignment of TRBD1 cannot be checked, as there is no DNA. The CDR3 runs to 15 residues. Germline assignment: CDR1 LGHNA and CDR2 YSLEER. The CDR3 spells CASSQDRGSGNTIYF.

The gene calls are TRBV4-2 and TRBJ2-1; the D call of TRBD1 rests on TCRdb alone, since no DNA is present to check it. The germline V gene encodes CDR1 LGHNA and CDR2 YNFKEQ. CDR3 length: 16 amino acids. The CDR3 here is CASSQDLGQGTDEQFF.

The CDR3 region is CSASPSSYEQYF. V usage is TRBV20-1 and J usage is TRBJ2-7. CDR3 length: 12 residues. The germline V gene encodes CDR1 DFQATT and CDR2 SNEGSKA (reference sequence).

This chain's CDR3 is CASSSQGLGIQYF. This sequence joins TRBV4-1 and TRBJ2-4; TCRdb's D gene call, TRBD1, goes unchecked for lack of DNA. The CDR3 totals 13 residues. Germline V gene data show CDR1 as MGHRA and CDR2 as YSYEKL.

This sequence joins TRBV6-5 and TRBJ1-4; the TRBD1 assignment by TCRdb is unverifiable without DNA. This CDR3 contains 15 residues. The germline V gene encodes CDR1 MNHEY and CDR2 SVGAGI. The CDR3 protein is CASSYGDRVHEKLFF.

This chain connects TRBV6-1 to TRBJ2-5; TCRdb's D call, TRBD1, is unchecked because there is no DNA. Germline CDR1 reads MNHNS; CDR2 reads SASEGT. The CDR3 sequence is 15 residues long. CDR3 region: CASSAATTGSETQYF.

The rearrangement uses TRBV20-1 and TRBJ2-5. CDR1 is DFQATT, CDR2 SNEGSKA, per germline (reference sequence). The CDR3 totals 15 residues. The CDR3 loop reads CSARDTAKLQETQYF.

This chain's CDR3 is CASSLGGLATQETQYF. The chain uses TRBV11-3 and TRBJ2-5; the TCRdb call, TRBD2, lacks DNA for checking. This CDR3 is 16 amino acids long. The germline gives CDR1 SGHNT, CDR2 YENEEA.

The rearrangement uses TRBV24-1 and TRBJ2-2; TCRdb's D gene call, TRBD1, goes unchecked for lack of DNA. Looked up from germline, CDR1 is KGHDR and CDR2 is SFDVKD. The length of the CDR3 is 16 residues. The CDR3 is CATSDYSGTGSGELFF.

This rearrangement joins TRBV29-1 to TRBJ1-1; TCRdb lists TRBD1, though no DNA is available to test this call. The CDR3 is 14 amino acids. Germline CDR1 SQVTM, CDR2 ANQGSEA. The CDR3: CSVEGRQGVTEAFF.

This sequence joins TRBV6-5 and TRBJ2-7. The CDR3 runs to 14 residues. Germline V CDR1 and CDR2: MNHEY, SVGAGI. This chain's CDR3 is CASSYFGPSYEQYF.

The J gene is TRBJ2-5, the V gene TRBV6-5; the TCRdb call, TRBD1, lacks DNA for checking. CDR3 length: 15 residues. Germline loops: CDR1 MNHEY, CDR2 SVGAGI. The CDR3 loop is CASSSNRGHQETQYF.

The chain has TRBV5-1 and TRBJ1-2; TCRdb lists TRBD1, though no DNA is available to test this call. Germline CDR1 SGHRS, CDR2 YFSETQ. CDR3 length: 14 residues. This chain's CDR3 is CASSARQTNYGYTF.

The chain links TRBV11-2 to TRBJ2-1; absent DNA, TCRdb's TRBD1 call cannot be checked. The CDR3 sequence is 14 residues long. Germline V lookup: CDR1 SGHAT, CDR2 FQNNGV. CDR3 region: CASSWAASYNEQFF. Based on the CDR3 plus reference TRBV11-2 and TRBJ2-1, the full variable domain is EAGVAQSPRYKIIEKRQSVAFWCNPISGHATLYWYQQILGQGPKLLIQFQNNGVVDDSQLPKDRFSAERLKGVDSTLKIQPAKLEDSAVYLCASSWAASYNEQFFGPGTRLTVL.

The chain links TRBV5-1 to TRBJ2-5; as DNA is missing, the TRBD1 call by TCRdb cannot be tested. The CDR3 runs to 14 residues. Germline CDR1 and CDR2: SGHRS and YFSETQ. The CDR3 sequence: CASSPDTGGETQYF.

The V call is TRBV5-1, the J call TRBJ2-3. Germline V gene sequence: CDR1 SGHRS, CDR2 YFSETQ. The CDR3 contains 12 residues. This chain's CDR3 is CASSLEVDTQYF. The variable domain in full, completed from reference TRBV5-1 and TRBJ2-3, reads KAGVTQTPRYLIKTRGQQVTLSCSPISGHRSVSWYQQTPGQGLQFLFEYFSETQRNKGNFPGRFSGRQFSNSRSEMNVSTLELGDSALYLCASSLEVDTQYFGPGTRLTVL.

The chain carries TRBV3-1 and TRBJ2-1; TCRdb names TRBD1, which stays unverified in the absence of DNA. This CDR3 region has 14 residues. From germline, CDR1 is LGHDT and CDR2 YNNKEL (reference sequence). CDR3 protein: CASSLRQGADEQFF.

CDR3 region: CASSFQGSGELFF. The J gene is TRBJ2-2, the V gene TRBV5-1; without DNA, the TCRdb call of TRBD1 cannot be checked. In germline, CDR1 is SGHRS, CDR2 YFSETQ. The CDR3 extends over 13 amino acids.

The rearrangement links TRBV2 to TRBJ2-1; the D call of TRBD1 rests on TCRdb alone, since no DNA is present to check it. The V gene's germline CDR1 is SNHLY and CDR2 FYNNEI. The CDR3 runs 15 residues. The CDR3 sequence is CASRGQGLTYNEQFF.

The chain has TRBV20-1 and TRBJ2-3; TCRdb lists TRBD2, though no DNA is available to test this call. The V gene's germline CDR1 is DFQATT and CDR2 SNEGSKA (reference sequence). The CDR3 extends over 14 amino acids. CDR3 residues: CSAKLAGLTDTQYF.

The V call is TRBV10-3, the J call TRBJ2-7; TCRdb's assignment of TRBD1 cannot be checked, as there is no DNA. The CDR3 length is 14 residues. The germline V gene encodes CDR1 ENHRY and CDR2 SYGVKD. The CDR3 loop is CGARSGTGVYEQYF.

The chain employs TRBV6-5 and TRBJ2-1. CDR3 length: 13 residues. Germline CDR1 MNHEY, CDR2 SVGAGI. CDR3 sequence reads: CASRPDSYNEQFF.

CDR3: CASSRGRETQYF. This rearrangement joins TRBV4-3 to TRBJ2-5; the D gene TCRdb calls, TRBD1, cannot be checked with no DNA. This CDR3 is built from 12 residues. The germline V gene has CDR1 LGHNA and CDR2 YSLEER.

The CDR3 protein is CASSEYKDLDTYEQYF. V gene TRBV2 combines with J gene TRBJ2-7. The germline V gene has CDR1 SNHLY and CDR2 FYNNEI. This CDR3 is built from 16 residues.

This chain connects TRBV5-1 to TRBJ2-3; the TCRdb call, TRBD1, lacks DNA for checking. The V gene's germline CDR1 is SGHRS and CDR2 YFSETQ. The CDR3 loop spans 17 amino acids. The CDR3 sequence: CASSQNPTGPGADTQYF.

The J gene is TRBJ1-5, the V gene TRBV7-8. CDR3 size: 17 residues. CDR1 is SGHVS and CDR2 is FQNEAQ in the germline V gene. The CDR3 reads CASSLAGEEAGNQPQHF.